The 7 T cell receptor beta chains given below trace back to one sample, sequenced in a study of cytomegalovirus exposure and HLA in healthy donors (TCRdb year 2017). Libraries came from the immunoSEQ multiplex PCR assay. A mixture of 60 forward primers for TCR Vbeta segments and 13 reverse primers for TCR Jbeta segments was used in the multiplex PCR. TCRdb re-hosts the immuneACCESS table, in-frame sequences only. Its copies lack some clones; in the studies checked, an unresolved V gene accounts for under half of them, and the cause for the rest is not known. For this sample there are some 200,000 clones; around 81% appear just once. The ten most abundant clones make up 2.2% of the sample. Material: PBMCs. The source is a woman in her twenties or thirties in good health and CMV-seronegative.

V and J are TRBV9 and TRBJ1-3; D gene unclear. The germline gives CDR1 SGDLS, CDR2 YYNGEE. The CDR3 is made up of 16 amino acids. Trimming removed 0 bases at V and 4 bases at J, with 14 bases between. The CDR3 here is CASSVVPGGPGNTIYF. CDR3 nucleotide sequence: TGTGCCAGCAGCGTAGTCCCAGGCGGGCCAGGAAACACCATATATTTT.

The V gene is TRBV5-6, the J gene TRBJ2-5; TRBD2 matches 10 bases. The length of the CDR3 is 19 residues. With 5 bases clipped from V and 5 bases from J, the junction kept 21 bases outside the gene matches. Germline V gives CDR1 SGHDT, CDR2 YYEEEE. For the CDR3, the DNA is TGTGCCAGCAGATCTTTAGGACTAGCGGATTCCTACCTACTGGAGACCCAGTACTTC. Translating gives CASRSLGLADSYLLETQYF. Complete variable domain (other parts from reference TRBV5-6 and TRBJ2-5): DAGVTQSPTHLIKTRGQQVTLRCSPKSGHDTVSWYQQALGQGPQFIFQYYEEEERQRGNFPDRFSGHQFPNYSSELNVNALLLGDSALYLCASRSLGLADSYLLETQYFGPGTRLLVL.

The chain combines TRBV5-8 with TRBJ1-5; no clear D. CDR1 is SGHTS and CDR2 is YDEGEE in the germline V gene. This CDR3 contains 15 residues. V was pared by 1 base and J by 1 base, with 9 bases between. Here the CDR3 DNA reads TGTGCCAGCAGCTTGAATACGGTGAGCAATCAGCCCCAGCATTTT. Protein: CASSLNTVSNQPQHF. The entire variable domain, with the rest obtained from reference TRBV5-8 and TRBJ1-5, is as follows: EAGVTQSPTHLIKTRGQQATLRCSPISGHTSVYWYQQALGLGLQFLLWYDEGEERNRGNFPPRFSGRQFPNYSSELNVNALELEDSALYLCASSLNTVSNQPQHFGDGTRLSIL.

The chain uses TRBV6-1 and TRBJ1-6; TRBD1 matches at 7 bases. Per the germline V gene, CDR1 is MNHNS and CDR2 is SASEGT. The J segment lost 9 bases and the V segment lost 6 bases, leaving 11 bases of the junction unmatched. This CDR3 region has 15 residues. The CDR3 nucleotides read TGTGCCAGCAGGGCCGGGGACAGAGAGATTTCACCCCTCCACTTT. The encoded protein is CASRAGDREISPLHF.

The chain carries TRBV27 and TRBJ1-6; 8 bases fit TRBD1. J lost 6 bases, V lost 5 bases, and 6 bases had no gene match. Germline V CDR1 and CDR2: MNHEY, SMNVEV (reference sequence). The CDR3 consists of 15 residues. The CDR3 reads CASSPGQGRNSPLHF. DNA of the CDR3: TGTGCCAGCAGTCCCGGACAGGGCCGTAATTCACCCCTCCACTTT.

V is TRBV18 and J is TRBJ1-5; no definite D call. Germline values: CDR1 KGHSH, CDR2 LQKENI. Trimming left V 3 bases short and J 8 bases short, with 20 bases between. The CDR3 loop spans 16 amino acids. The CDR3: CASSPASMGWGEPQHF. As DNA, the CDR3 is TGTGCCAGCTCACCCGCGTCGATGGGGTGGGGAGAGCCCCAGCATTTT. The full variable domain, its missing parts supplied by reference TRBV18 and TRBJ1-5, is NAGVMQNPRHLVRRRGQEARLRCSPMKGHSHVYWYRQLPEEGLKFMVYLQKENIIDESGMPKERFSAEFPKEGPSILRIQQVVRGDSAAYFCASSPASMGWGEPQHFGDGTRLSIL.

CDR3 residues: CASSPAGTDQTQYF. As DNA, the CDR3 is TGTGCCAGCAGTCCCGCCGGTACCGATCAGACCCAGTACTTC. The chain uses TRBV6-6 and TRBJ2-5; D is unresolved. The CDR3 contains 14 residues. V lost 5 bases and J 6 bases, leaving 16 bases between the germline ends. The germline CDR1 and CDR2 sequences are MNHNY and SVGAGI (reference sequence).